Described below is a single T cell receptor (beta chain) sequence and its context. Its antigen remains undetermined. No base qualities exist here, and no much larger clone lies one base off it. The source of the sample is a study of shared clonotypes between healthy human individuals (dated by TCRdb to about 2020). The study in broad terms: Two women and three men aged 18 to 49 years were included in the cohort. To estimate repertoire size and how much clonotype sharing occurs between individuals, the study deeply sequenced the blood TCR repertoires of about five healthy adults. To increase sequencing depth and limit assay-specific biases, TCR repertoire library preparation and sequencing were carried out by different laboratories using diverse techniques. For each donor, CD4 naive and CD4 memory were each given three plates, CD8 naive was given two plates, and CD8 memory was given one plate. Per donor, leukapheresis produced somewhere between about 0.9 and 9 billion PBMCs.

Summary of the overall study and its limitations: Even with the large sequencing depth, rarefaction of the sorted-subset datasets indicated that sequencing was incomplete. Compared with non-shared clonotypes, the clonotypes found in all four sorted-subset donors had higher generation probabilities. Based on pairwise subsampling, the degree of clonotype sharing among donors was expected to be affected by sequencing depth. Because the study included a small number of donors, the genetic and exposure-history diversity represented was limited. Sampling was restricted to blood, and TCR repertoires in tissues likely differ from the TCR repertoires found in blood. Approximately 5% of naive CD4, more than 3% of naive CD8, approximately 2% of memory CD4, and over 0.35% of memory CD8 clonotypes were shared across several donors. Naive subsets generally had larger estimated clonotype richness than memory subsets did.

Reading from cysteine to phenylalanine, the CDR3 counts 10 amino acids. Only the CDR3 part of the read is kept: 30 bases, read in frame from the first base. V loses 4 bases of germline sequence and J loses 10 bases, and the interval between the two ends is 10 bases. The germline V gene (reference sequence) supplies CDR1 DFQATT and CDR2 SNEGSKA. CD8 naive samples were CD45RO-negative cells positively selected for CCR7, giving a CD45RA+CCR7+ population that excluded TemRA cells. The donors were healthy, HIV-negative adults who had no recently reported acute infections or vaccinations. Every donor was a Caucasian adult residing in Nashville, Tennessee, USA. After blood collection by leukapheresis, PBMCs were isolated using Ficoll-Histopaque density gradient centrifugation and then cryopreserved in the vapor phase of liquid nitrogen. Purity and quantity of every magnetically sorted T cell population were checked by analytical flow cytometry. Genomic DNA was isolated from every sorted fraction and measured by UV absorbance on a Nanodrop 2000c.

Using the deep immunoSEQ assay, multiplex PCR amplified TCR CDR3 regions from genomic DNA. Genomic DNA extracted from each cell subset was distributed evenly over all wells of several immunoSEQ 96-well plates, and each plate served as one replicate. For sorted subsets, approximately 210 ng genomic DNA, equal to some 30,000 T cell genomes, was loaded into each replicate PCR. The purified libraries were quantified using a Qubit 3.0 fluorometer, sized with a Bioanalyzer 2100, and then quantified again using the KAPA Library Quantification kit. Each immunoSEQ 96-well plate was sequenced on its own single-read 150-cycle Illumina NextSeq 550 flow cell. Concerning the study's data processing: Because only junctional sequences without quality scores were contained in the immunoSEQ output, filtering matching that applied to full-length reads could not be performed. Sequences were annotated with PyIR, a Python wrapper for IgBLAST v1.9, and V/J genes and CDR3 were assigned using IMGT germline references. Reads with weak V/J assignments (E-value above 1e-6), missing CDR3, stop codons, out-of-frame junctions, or ambiguous translated residues were removed. A V3J clonotype was defined by an identical inferred V gene, J gene, and CDR3 amino acid sequence. Percentage overlap between repertoires was calculated by dividing the number of shared unique clonotypes by the size of the smaller repertoire. Three approaches were used to assess repertoire richness: RTK rarefaction, the Chao1 estimator, and Recon v2.1 estimates of unobserved clonotypes. For all TCRbeta clonotypes obtained by the gDNA method from a handful of donors, generation probabilities were computed with OLGA. TCRdb obtained this table from immuneACCESS and retained in-frame rearrangements with V and J assigned. These tables miss some clones; where compared with another copy, unresolved V genes account for less than half of the shortfall, and the remainder is unexplained. That table is the source of V, J and clone size, and D and trimming were worked out from the DNA. This sample lists around 2.1 million clones; about 92% were detected once. The ten largest clones represent more than 1.5% of the sample.

The sequenced material came from naive CD8+ T cells from PBMCs. Taken with the paper, the label for cell subset or site translates to: CD45RA+CCR7+. The chain employs TRBV20-1 and TRBJ1-1, with the D gene call left open. The sequence came from a man between 18 and 29 years old in good health. Some clones in this sample may be carry-over from other donors' samples. The DNA reads TGCAGTGCTAAGGTTGAAGTAGCTTTCTTT. It is translated as CSAKVEVAFF.